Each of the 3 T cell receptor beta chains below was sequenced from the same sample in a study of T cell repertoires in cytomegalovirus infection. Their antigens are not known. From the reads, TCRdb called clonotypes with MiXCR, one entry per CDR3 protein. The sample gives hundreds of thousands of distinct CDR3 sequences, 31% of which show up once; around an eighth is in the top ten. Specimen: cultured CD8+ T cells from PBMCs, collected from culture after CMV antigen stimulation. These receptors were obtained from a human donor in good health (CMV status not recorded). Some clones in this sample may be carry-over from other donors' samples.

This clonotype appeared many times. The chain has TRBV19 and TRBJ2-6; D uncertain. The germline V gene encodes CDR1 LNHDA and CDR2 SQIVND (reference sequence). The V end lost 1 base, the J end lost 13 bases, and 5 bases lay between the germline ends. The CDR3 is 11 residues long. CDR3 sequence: CASSIAGVLTF. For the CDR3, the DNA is TGTGCCAGTAGTATAGCCGGGGTCCTGACTTTC.

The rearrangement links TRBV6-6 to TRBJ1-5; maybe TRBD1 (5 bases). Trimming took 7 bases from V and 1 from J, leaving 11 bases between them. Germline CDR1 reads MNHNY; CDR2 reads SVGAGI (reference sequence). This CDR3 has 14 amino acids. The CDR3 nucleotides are TGTGCCAGCAACAAGAGGGGCAGCAATCAGCCCCAGCATTTT. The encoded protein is CASNKRGSNQPQHF.

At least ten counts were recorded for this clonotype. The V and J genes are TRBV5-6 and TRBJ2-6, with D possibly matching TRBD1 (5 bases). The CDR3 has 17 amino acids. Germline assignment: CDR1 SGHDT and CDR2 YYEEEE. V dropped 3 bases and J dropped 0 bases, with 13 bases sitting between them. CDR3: CASSWVSRGSGANVLTF. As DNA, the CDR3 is TGTGCCAGCAGCTGGGTTAGTAGGGGCTCTGGGGCCAACGTCCTGACTTTC.